This passage covers 29 T cell receptor beta chains from one sample sequenced in a study of shared clonotypes between healthy human individuals. Naive CD8 cells comprised CD45RO-negative, CCR7-positively selected cells, excluding terminally differentiated effector memory CD45RA+ cells. The assay was immunoSEQ multiplex PCR, and TCRdb's table has in-frame clones only and misses some. The repertoire holds some 2,100,000 clones, with just over 90% as singletons. The material sequenced was naive CD8+ T cells from PBMCs. Source of these receptors: a man between 18 and 29 years old in good health. Some clones in this sample may be carry-over from other donors' samples.

In the case of this clone: Other DNA sequences in this sample translate to the same CDR3. The rearrangement uses TRBV7-6 and TRBJ2-1, with D hard to call. CDR3 length: 15 amino acids. Deletions cut 1 base from V and 0 bases from J, with 7 bases between. Germline V gene sequence: CDR1 SGHVS, CDR2 FNYEAQ. The CDR3 reads CASSLVASSYNEQFF. CDR3 in DNA: TGTGCCAGCAGCTTAGTGGCCTCCTCCTACAATGAGCAGTTCTTC.

Only one count was recorded for this clone. This chain connects TRBV19 to TRBJ2-7; D call uncertain. The germline CDR1 and CDR2 sequences are LNHDA and SQIVND (reference sequence). Trimming took 4 bases from V and 5 from J, leaving 12 bases between them. This CDR3 is built from 13 residues. The CDR3 protein is CASSTRHGDEQYF. The CDR3 region has the DNA TGTGCCAGTAGTACCCGGCACGGCGACGAGCAGTACTTC.

The rearrangement uses TRBV27 and TRBJ1-5; TRBD1 might be the D (5 bases). Trimming left V 6 bases short and J 1 base short, with 7 bases between. This CDR3 is 13 amino acids long. CDR1 and CDR2 (germline): MNHEY, SMNVEV (reference sequence). CDR3 protein: CASRPGSNQPQHF. The DNA for the CDR3 is TGTGCCAGCAGACCAGGGAGCAATCAGCCCCAGCATTTT.

The V and J genes are TRBV4-1 and TRBJ2-7, with D perhaps being TRBD1 or TRBD2 (5 bases each). Deletions cut 1 base from V and 3 bases from J, with 13 bases between. Looked up from germline, CDR1 is MGHRA and CDR2 is YSYEKL. The CDR3 length is 15 residues. CDR3 nucleotides: TGCGCCAGCAGCCAAGGAGGGCCAGGGTTCTACGAGCAGTACTTC. This codes for CASSQGGPGFYEQYF.

J is TRBJ1-3 and V is TRBV18, with TRBD1 matching 9 bases. Trimming cost V 3 bases and J 1 base; bases outside gene matches: 7. The CDR3 sequence is 17 residues long. The V gene's germline CDR1 is KGHSH and CDR2 LQKENI. The CDR3 DNA reads TGTGCCAGCTCACCCCGGGACAGGGTTTCGTCTGGAAACACCATATATTTT. Protein product: CASSPRDRVSSGNTIYF.

The count of this clone is one. The chain uses TRBV9 and TRBJ2-1; 7 nucleotides agree with TRBD2. V was pared by 4 bases and J by 8 bases, with 12 bases of the junction left unmatched. The CDR3 consists of 15 residues. The V gene's germline CDR1 is SGDLS and CDR2 YYNGEE. CDR3 loop: CASSPLAVLDYEQFF. The CDR3 DNA is TGTGCCAGCAGCCCCCTAGCGGTATTGGATTATGAGCAGTTCTTC.

The rearrangement joins TRBV7-9 to TRBJ2-1, with D possibly being TRBD1 or TRBD2 (5 bases each). Trimming cost V 4 bases and J 5 bases, with 18 bases left between them. CDR1 and CDR2 (germline): SEHNR, FQNEAQ (reference sequence). This CDR3 is 16 amino acids long. The CDR3 reads CASSSLPGLAHNEQFF. In nucleotides, the CDR3 is TGTGCCAGCAGCTCACTCCCGGGGCTAGCCCACAATGAGCAGTTCTTC.

The chain has TRBV4-1 and TRBJ2-7; weak D call: TRBD1 (6 bases). The CDR3 length is 15 residues. Trimming took off 4 bases at V and 2 bases at J, with 15 bases between the two ends. Germline V gene data show CDR1 as MGHRA and CDR2 as YSYEKL. DNA of the CDR3: TGCGCCAGCAGCCTCAGTGGGGGCGGCGCCTACGAGCAGTACTTC. Residues: CASSLSGGGAYEQYF.

The J gene is TRBJ2-7, the V gene TRBV5-1, with D possibly being TRBD1 or TRBD2 (5 bases each). This CDR3 is built from 15 residues. CDR1 and CDR2 (germline): SGHRS, YFSETQ. Trimming left V 2 bases short and J 0 bases short, with 12 bases between. DNA of the CDR3: TGCGCCAGCAGCTTATCCGGGACCGTCTCCTACGAGCAGTACTTC. Translating gives CASSLSGTVSYEQYF.

The chain links TRBV7-9 to TRBJ2-1, with D unresolved. Germline-derived CDR1 and CDR2 are SEHNR and FQNEAQ (reference sequence). The CDR3 has 15 amino acids. Trimming cost V 5 bases and J 3 bases, with 14 bases left between them. This CDR3 reads CASSVGGTDYNEQFF. The CDR3 DNA is TGTGCCAGCAGCGTAGGCGGAACCGACTACAATGAGCAGTTCTTC.

The CDR3 spells CASSQIAVGTSYYNEQFF. The CDR3 region has the DNA TGTGCCAGCTCACAAATCGCAGTCGGGACAAGCTATTACAATGAGCAGTTCTTC. The chain combines TRBV18 with TRBJ2-1; D perhaps matches TRBD1 (6 bases). The germline V and J ends were trimmed by 4 bases and 4 bases, with 23 bases remaining between them. CDR1 is KGHSH and CDR2 is LQKENI in the germline V gene. CDR3 size: 18 residues.

The gene calls are TRBV14 and TRBJ2-1; D could derive from TRBD1 or TRBD2 (5 bases each). V was clipped by 4 bases and J by 8 bases, with 21 bases between them. The CDR3 consists of 16 residues. Germline V CDR1 and CDR2: SGHDN, FVKESK. CDR3 protein: CASSLLGRVGDDEQFF. CDR3 DNA sequence: TGTGCCAGCAGCCTTTTGGGAAGGGTGGGGGACGATGAGCAGTTCTTC.

Note on this clone: Other DNA sequences of this sample code for an identical CDR3. The rearrangement uses TRBV4-3 and TRBJ2-7; 7 bases map to TRBD2. CDR3 length: 14 residues. Germline-derived CDR1 and CDR2 are LGHNA and YSLEER. J was trimmed by 3 bases and V by 4 bases; bases with no gene match: 6. The CDR3 loop is CASSPGPGGYEQYF. The CDR3 DNA is TGCGCCAGCAGCCCGGGGCCGGGGGGCTACGAGCAGTACTTC.

This clone was observed a single time. The chain has TRBV19 and TRBJ2-3; 11 nucleotides agree with TRBD2. Germline V gene data show CDR1 as LNHDA and CDR2 as SQIVND (reference sequence). After removal of 3 bases from V and 4 bases from J, the junction contained 3 bases not matched to a gene. The CDR3 runs 15 residues. In DNA form, the CDR3 reads TGTGCCAGTAGTATCTTAGCGGGAGGGGCAGATACGCAGTATTTT. Protein: CASSILAGGADTQYF.

The chain carries TRBV7-2 and TRBJ1-2; no clear D. V shed 1 base and J shed 2 bases, with 11 bases lying between them. The CDR3 is 15 residues long. Germline assignment: CDR1 SGHTA and CDR2 FQGNSA. The CDR3 DNA sequence: TGTGCCAGCAGCTTAGGGACTGCAGCAAACTATGGCTACACCTTC. Protein: CASSLGTAANYGYTF. Variable domain in full (rest from reference TRBV7-2 and TRBJ1-2): GAGVSQSPSNKVTEKGKDVELRCDPISGHTALYWYRQSLGQGLEFLIYFQGNSAPDKSGLPSDRFSAERTGGSVSTLTIQRTQQEDSAVYLCASSLGTAANYGYTFGSGTRLTVV.

V usage is TRBV4-3 and J usage is TRBJ1-2; no definite D call. CDR1 LGHNA and CDR2 YSLEER come from the germline V gene. The CDR3 totals 15 residues. V lost 0 bases and J lost 6, with 14 bases in between. CDR3 coding DNA: TGCGCCAGCAGCCAAGATCAGTATGTCGGGGATGGCTACACCTTC. This codes for CASSQDQYVGDGYTF.

The chain couples TRBV2 to TRBJ1-5; 9 bases are shared with TRBD1. V lost 6 bases and J lost 1; bases outside the gene matches: 4. The CDR3 has 15 amino acids. Looked up from germline, CDR1 is SNHLY and CDR2 is FYNNEI. CDR3 nucleotide sequence: TGTGCCAGCAGGGGACAGGGCCGGAGCAATCAGCCCCAGCATTTT. This encodes CASRGQGRSNQPQHF.

With regard to this clone: Other DNA variants within this sample encode the same CDR3. The chain is built from TRBV28 and TRBJ2-5; the D call may be TRBD1 or TRBD2 (6 bases each). Deletions cut 3 bases from V and 5 bases from J, with 10 bases between. From germline, CDR1 is MDHEN and CDR2 SYDVKM. The CDR3 loop spans 13 amino acids. The CDR3 loop is CASSLGGRETQYF. CDR3 nucleotide sequence: TGTGCCAGCAGTTTGGGGGGCCGGGAGACCCAGTACTTC.

The chain is built from TRBV27 and TRBJ1-2, with 10 bases lining up with TRBD1. V lost 5 bases to trimming and J lost 0 bases; unmatched junction nucleotides: 12. Germline-derived CDR1 and CDR2 are MNHEY and SMNVEV (reference sequence). The CDR3 is made up of 18 amino acids. CDR3 amino acids: CASSHLRDRGGPNYGYTF. Written as DNA, the CDR3 is TGTGCCAGCAGTCACCTCCGGGACAGGGGAGGCCCTAACTATGGCTACACCTTC.

This clone was counted a single time. This chain connects TRBV4-2 to TRBJ2-5; 7 positions agree with TRBD2. The CDR3 has 14 amino acids. The germline V gene has CDR1 LGHNA and CDR2 YNFKEQ. With V trimmed by 0 bases and J by 2 bases, 0 bases remained unmatched. In DNA form, the CDR3 reads TGTGCCAGCAGCCAAGAGGGGGGGCAAGAGACCCAGTACTTC. Translating it yields CASSQEGGQETQYF.

The rearrangement uses TRBV2 and TRBJ1-2; possible D gene TRBD1, 6 bases. The CDR3 is 15 residues long. Germline assignment: CDR1 SNHLY and CDR2 FYNNEI. Trimming left V 2 bases short and J 3 bases short, with 13 bases between. This chain's CDR3 is CASSEIRGGDYGYTF. The CDR3 nucleotides are TGTGCCAGCAGTGAAATCAGGGGTGGGGACTATGGCTACACCTTC.

Turning to this clone: The sample contains more than one DNA sequence encoding this CDR3. The chain couples TRBV6-6 to TRBJ2-7; TRBD2 matches 9 bases. The CDR3 loop spans 14 amino acids. Trimming cost V 3 bases and J 4 bases; bases outside gene matches: 4. The V gene's germline CDR1 is MNHNY and CDR2 SVGAGI (reference sequence). The CDR3 DNA sequence: TGTGCCAGCAGTTATAGCGGGAGAGGTTACGAGCAGTACTTC. The encoded protein is CASSYSGRGYEQYF.

The rearrangement uses TRBV27 and TRBJ2-5; D perhaps matches TRBD1 (6 bases). The germline V gene encodes CDR1 MNHEY and CDR2 SMNVEV (reference sequence). CDR3 length: 14 residues. V was shortened by 4 bases and J by 5 bases, with 14 bases between the two germline ends. DNA of the CDR3: TGTGCCAGCAGTTATCAACAGGGTATGGAGACCCAGTACTTC. It encodes CASSYQQGMETQYF.

The V gene is TRBV5-1, the J gene TRBJ2-3, with 9 bases fitting TRBD2. The CDR3 sequence is 16 residues long. Germline lookup yields CDR1 SGHRS and CDR2 YFSETQ. Unmatched junction bases numbered 5, after V lost 0 bases and J lost 3 bases. The CDR3 nucleotides are TGCGCCAGCAGCTTGGGACTAGCGGTTTGGACAGATACGCAGTATTTT. This translates into CASSLGLAVWTDTQYF. Based on the CDR3 plus reference TRBV5-1 and TRBJ2-3, the full variable domain is KAGVTQTPRYLIKTRGQQVTLSCSPISGHRSVSWYQQTPGQGLQFLFEYFSETQRNKGNFPGRFSGRQFSNSRSEMNVSTLELGDSALYLCASSLGLAVWTDTQYFGPGTRLTVL.

The rearrangement links TRBV7-9 to TRBJ2-5; the D call may be TRBD1 or TRBD2 (6 bases each). Germline CDR1 reads SEHNR; CDR2 reads FQNEAQ (reference sequence). The CDR3 runs to 16 residues. V was trimmed by 2 bases and J by 2 bases, leaving 15 bases between them. CDR3 in amino acids: CASSLPRRGYQETQYF. The CDR3 nucleotides are TGTGCCAGCAGCTTACCCAGGAGGGGGTATCAAGAGACCCAGTACTTC.

This chain links TRBV16 with TRBJ1-1; D not certain. Germline CDR1 is KGHSY and CDR2 is FQNENV. CDR3 length equals 13 residues. V shed 4 bases and J shed 6 bases, with 12 bases lying between them. The CDR3 nucleotides are TGTGCCAGCAGCCTCAGTTCCAAGGCTGAAGCTTTCTTT. Residues: CASSLSSKAEAFF.

This sequence joins TRBV27 and TRBJ2-1; 7 nucleotides match TRBD1. Trimming cost V 4 bases and J 0 bases; bases outside gene matches: 3. CDR3 length: 15 residues. Looked up from germline, CDR1 is MNHEY and CDR2 is SMNVEV (reference sequence). The CDR3 sequence: CASSWDRSSYNEQFF. The CDR3 DNA reads as TGTGCCAGCAGTTGGGACAGAAGCTCCTACAATGAGCAGTTCTTC.

The V gene is TRBV14, the J gene TRBJ2-7; D is ambiguous. CDR3 length: 15 residues. The V end was cut by 3 bases, the J end by 0 bases, with 12 bases between. Germline values: CDR1 SGHDN, CDR2 FVKESK. CDR3 bases: TGTGCCAGCAGCCAGTTTTACGCGAGCTCCTACGAGCAGTACTTC. Translated: CASSQFYASSYEQYF.

About this clone: One end of the junction varies from germline; a read error may be responsible. V is TRBV13 and J is TRBJ2-7; 12 positions match TRBD2. Looked up from germline, CDR1 is PRHDT and CDR2 is FYEKMQ (reference sequence). CDR3 length equals 17 residues. For the CDR3, the DNA is TGTGCCAGCAGCTACCGACTAGCGGGAGAAGTAGCGTACGAGCAATACTTC. As protein: CASSYRLAGEVAYEQYF.